Sequencing of this TCR beta chain was carried out in a study of T cells after yellow fever vaccination. This clonotype has more than one count but fewer than ten. TCRdb re-analysed the 5' RACE reads in MiXCR, keeping a single row per CDR3 protein. The top ten clones hold over 11% of a sample with 450,000 to 550,000 distinct CDR3 sequences, 15% to 20% of them seen once. This CDR3 is built from 15 residues. After removal of 8 bases from V and 2 bases from J, the junction contained 9 bases not matched to a gene. Per germline, CDR1 MGHDK and CDR2 SYGVNS. The TCR sequence derives from a man aged 30 to 45 who received the YFV17D yellow fever vaccine. Sequenced material: PBMCs, taken 15 days after the yellow fever booster vaccination. The chain has TRBV25-1 and TRBJ2-7, with 10 bases matching TRBD2. DNA of the CDR3: TGTGCCAGCGGAGGTAGCGGGAGGTCCCCCTACGAGCAGTACTTC. Amino acid sequence: CASGGSGRSPYEQYF.